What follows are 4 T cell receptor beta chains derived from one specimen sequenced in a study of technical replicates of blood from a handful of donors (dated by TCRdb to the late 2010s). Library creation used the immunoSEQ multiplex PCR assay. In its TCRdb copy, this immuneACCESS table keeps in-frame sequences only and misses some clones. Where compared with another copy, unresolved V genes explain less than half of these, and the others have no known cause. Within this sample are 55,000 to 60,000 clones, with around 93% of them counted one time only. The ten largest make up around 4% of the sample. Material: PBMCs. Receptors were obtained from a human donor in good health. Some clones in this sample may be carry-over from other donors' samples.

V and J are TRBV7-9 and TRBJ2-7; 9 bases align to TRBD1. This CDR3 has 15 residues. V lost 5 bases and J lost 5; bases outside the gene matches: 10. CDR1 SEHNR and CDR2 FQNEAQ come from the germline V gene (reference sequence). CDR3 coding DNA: TGTGCCAGCAGCCCTGGACAGGGGAAAATCGACGAGCAGTACTTC. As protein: CASSPGQGKIDEQYF. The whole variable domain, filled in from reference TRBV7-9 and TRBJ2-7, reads DTGVSQNPRHKITKRGQNVTFRCDPISEHNRLYWYRQTLGQGPEFLTYFQNEAQLEKSRLLSDRFSAERPKGSFSTLEIQRTEQGDSAMYLCASSPGQGKIDEQYFGPGTRLTVT.

CDR3 in amino acids: CAIRSTGNTGELFF. The CDR3 DNA follows: TGTGCCATCAGATCAACAGGGAACACCGGGGAGCTGTTTTTT. The rearrangement links TRBV10-3 to TRBJ2-2, with D perhaps matching TRBD1 (5 bases). V was trimmed by 6 bases and J by 1 base, leaving 9 bases between them. Germline-derived CDR1 and CDR2 are ENHRY and SYGVKD. This CDR3 contains 14 residues.

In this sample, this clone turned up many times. For the CDR3, the DNA is TGTGCCAGTAGTCCCCCAGGGGGCGCTGTATACGAGCAGTACTTC. It yields the protein CASSPPGGAVYEQYF. This sequence joins TRBV19 and TRBJ2-7, with 8 nucleotides matching TRBD1. Germline assignment: CDR1 LNHDA and CDR2 SQIVND (reference sequence). This CDR3 is built from 15 residues. The V segment lost 5 bases and the J segment 4 bases; nucleotides outside the gene matches: 10. Full variable domain (rest looked up from reference TRBV19 and TRBJ2-7): DGGITQSPKYLFRKEGQNVTLSCEQNLNHDAMYWYRQDPGQGLRLIYYSQIVNDFQKGDIAEGYSVSREKKESFPLTVTSAQKNPTAFYLCASSPPGGAVYEQYFGPGTRLTVT.

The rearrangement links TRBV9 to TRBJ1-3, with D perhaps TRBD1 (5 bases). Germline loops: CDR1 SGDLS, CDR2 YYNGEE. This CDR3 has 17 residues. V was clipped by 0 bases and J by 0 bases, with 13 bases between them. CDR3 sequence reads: CASSVEGASFSGNTIYF. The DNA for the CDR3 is TGTGCCAGCAGCGTAGAAGGGGCCTCGTTCTCTGGAAACACCATATATTTT.